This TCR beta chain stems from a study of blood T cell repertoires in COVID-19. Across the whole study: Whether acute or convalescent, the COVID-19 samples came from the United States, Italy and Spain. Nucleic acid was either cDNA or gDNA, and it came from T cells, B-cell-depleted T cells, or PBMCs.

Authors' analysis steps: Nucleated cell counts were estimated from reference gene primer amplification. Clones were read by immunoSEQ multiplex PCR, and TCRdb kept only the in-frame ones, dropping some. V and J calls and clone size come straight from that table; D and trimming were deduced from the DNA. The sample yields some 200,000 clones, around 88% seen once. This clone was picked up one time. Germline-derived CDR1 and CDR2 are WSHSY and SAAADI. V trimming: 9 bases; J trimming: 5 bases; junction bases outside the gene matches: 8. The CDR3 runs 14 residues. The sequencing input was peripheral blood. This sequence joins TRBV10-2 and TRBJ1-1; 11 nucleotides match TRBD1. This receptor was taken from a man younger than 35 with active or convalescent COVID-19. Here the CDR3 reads CASGTGGFGTEAFF. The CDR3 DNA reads TGCGCCAGTGGGACAGGGGGTTTCGGGACTGAAGCTTTCTTT.